A single sample is the source of the 13 T cell receptor beta chains below, sequenced in a study of T cell changes during pregnancy in multiple sclerosis. Repertoires were generated with immunoSEQ multiplex PCR, while TCRdb's copy carries only in-frame clones and drops some. The repertoire has over 45,000 clones, roughly 88% of them found once; the top ten carry approximately 1.4%. The sequenced sample was peripheral blood, obtained in the first trimester of pregnancy. The source of these receptors is a female donor in good health, enrolled as a control in a pregnancy study.

The V call is TRBV11-2, the J call TRBJ2-1; 13 bases map to TRBD2. Germline values: CDR1 SGHAT, CDR2 FQNNGV. V lost 1 base and J lost 4; bases outside the gene matches: 4. The CDR3 is made up of 17 amino acids. DNA for the CDR3: TGTGCCAGCAGCTTAGGACTAGCGGGGGGACCTTACAATGAGCAGTTCTTC. This gives the protein CASSLGLAGGPYNEQFF.

The chain carries TRBV29-1 and TRBJ2-7, with 8 bases that match TRBD1. The V gene's germline CDR1 is SQVTM and CDR2 ANQGSEA. CDR3 length equals 12 residues. V dropped 3 bases and J dropped 3; count of bases not matched to a gene: 1. This chain's CDR3 is CSVEDRDYEQYF. The DNA for the CDR3 is TGCAGCGTTGAGGACAGGGACTACGAGCAGTACTTC.

This clone was observed a few times. The gene calls are TRBV14 and TRBJ2-1; the match to TRBD1 covers 11 bases. V was clipped by 4 bases and J by 3 bases; unmatched bases: 2. Looked up from germline, CDR1 is SGHDN and CDR2 is FVKESK. This CDR3 has 15 residues. CDR3 sequence reads: CASSRDRGYYNEQFF. Written as DNA, the CDR3 is TGTGCCAGCAGCCGGGACAGGGGGTACTACAATGAGCAGTTCTTC. The full variable domain, its missing parts supplied by reference TRBV14 and TRBJ2-1, is EAGVTQFPSHSVIEKGQTVTLRCDPISGHDNLYWYRRVMGKEIKFLLHFVKESKQDESGMPNNRFLAERTGGTYSTLKVQPAELEDSGVYFCASSRDRGYYNEQFFGPGTRLTVL.

V gene TRBV7-9 combines with J gene TRBJ1-1, with D perhaps matching TRBD1 (6 bases). Trimming stripped 4 bases from V and 9 bases from J, with 15 bases between. The CDR3 covers 13 residues. Germline lookup yields CDR1 SEHNR and CDR2 FQNEAQ (reference sequence). The CDR3 sequence is CASSYRQEPKAFF. CDR3 bases: TGTGCCAGCAGCTATCGACAGGAGCCTAAAGCTTTCTTT.

V gene TRBV10-1 combines with J gene TRBJ2-1; TRBD2 matches at 11 bases. V was clipped by 7 bases and J by 2 bases; unmatched bases: 1. Looked up from germline, CDR1 is WNHNN and CDR2 is SYGVQD (reference sequence). This CDR3 contains 14 residues. CDR3 nucleotides: TGCGCCAGCACTAGCGGGGGGCCCTACAATGAGCAGTTCTTC. Protein: CASTSGGPYNEQFF.

This clone was seen only once. V usage is TRBV28 and J usage is TRBJ1-2; D may be TRBD1 (5 bases). From germline, CDR1 is MDHEN and CDR2 SYDVKM. V shed 3 bases and J shed 6 bases, with 8 bases lying between them. This CDR3 spans 12 amino acids. The CDR3 coding sequence is TGTGCCAGCAGTTTCCAGGGAAATGGCTACACCTTC. Residues: CASSFQGNGYTF.

This chain uses TRBV15 with TRBJ1-2, with a weak D call TRBD1 (6 bases). V was pared by 0 bases and J by 8 bases, with 16 bases between. Germline lookup yields CDR1 LNHNV and CDR2 YYDKDF (reference sequence). The length of the CDR3 is 15 residues. This CDR3 is CATSRDPTGLSGYTF. In DNA form, the CDR3 reads TGTGCCACCAGCAGAGATCCCACAGGGCTCTCGGGCTACACCTTC.

In DNA, the CDR3 is TGTGCCAGCACAGGGGGCTCCTATAATTCACCCCTCCACTTT. This translates into CASTGGSYNSPLHF. V gene TRBV21-1 combines with J gene TRBJ1-6; TRBD1 was called by the table and not checked on the DNA. TRBV21-1 is a documented pseudogene. The CDR3 extends over 14 amino acids.

Details on this clone: At one end the junction does not follow the germline gene, possibly because of a read error. The rearrangement links TRBV2 to TRBJ2-3, with 12 bases lining up with TRBD2. The CDR3 has 16 amino acids. Looked up from germline, CDR1 is SNHLY and CDR2 is FYNNEI. As DNA, the CDR3 is TGTGCCAGCAGGGAAGGACTAGCGGGATACACAGATACGCAGTATTTT. Protein sequence: CASREGLAGYTDTQYF. Complete variable domain (other parts from reference TRBV2 and TRBJ2-3): EPEVTQTPSHQVTQMGQEVILRCVPISNHLYFYWYRQILGQKVEFLVSFYNNEISEKSEIFDDQFSVERPDGSNFTLKIRSTKLEDSAMYFCASREGLAGYTDTQYFGPGTRLTVL.

This chain joins TRBV7-6 and TRBJ1-1, with 10 bases identical to TRBD1. V shed 6 bases and J 0 bases; nucleotides not matched to a gene: 13. The CDR3 totals 18 residues. Germline CDR1 and CDR2: SGHVS and FNYEAQ. DNA of the CDR3: TGTGCCAGCAGGTCTACCGCGGGACAGGGGTTCATGAACACTGAAGCTTTCTTT. It translates to CASRSTAGQGFMNTEAFF. The full variable domain, rest sourced from reference TRBV7-6 and TRBJ1-1, is GAGVSQSPRYKVTKRGQDVALRCDPISGHVSLYWYRQALGQGPEFLTYFNYEAQQDKSGLPNDRFSAERPEGSISTLTIQRTEQRDSAMYRCASRSTAGQGFMNTEAFFGQGTRLTVV.

The chain employs TRBV25-1 and TRBJ2-1; D gene ambiguous. V lost 4 bases and J lost 10, with 8 bases in between. From germline, CDR1 is MGHDK and CDR2 SYGVNS. The CDR3 loop spans 11 amino acids. The CDR3 DNA reads as TGTGCCAGCAGTGCCCAAGAGGAGCAGTTCTTC. This codes for CASSAQEEQFF.

The J gene is TRBJ2-3, the V gene TRBV16, with 11 nucleotides matching TRBD2. V was pared by 4 bases and J by 0 bases, with 3 bases of the junction left unmatched. This CDR3 is built from 16 residues. Germline V CDR1 and CDR2: KGHSY, FQNENV. CDR3 in DNA: TGTGCCAGCAGCCCGGGACTAGCGGAGAGCACAGATACGCAGTATTTT. The encoded protein is CASSPGLAESTDTQYF.

The chain uses TRBV19 and TRBJ1-3, with TRBD1 as a possible D gene (6 bases). The CDR3 contains 17 residues. Trimming pared 3 bases from V and 2 bases from J, leaving 17 bases between. The germline CDR1 and CDR2 sequences are LNHDA and SQIVND (reference sequence). The CDR3 is CASSMGFVWTAGNTIYF. The CDR3 bases are TGTGCCAGTAGTATGGGGTTTGTTTGGACAGCTGGAAACACCATATATTTT.